This record covers a single T cell receptor beta chain. Its antigen is as yet unknown. This sample is drawn from a study of cytomegalovirus exposure and HLA in healthy donors. Study conclusions and caveats: The tendency of first-cohort TCR clusters to co-occur in the 95 to 150 validation repertoires was the finding of a later analysis. Rarity held for most TCR sequences, but there were some public TCRs that occurred in many donors. The study put some 150 TCR beta chains on its list as cytomegalovirus-associated.

The donors were part of the validation cohort, which consisted of over a hundred subjects and was separate from the first cohort of about 720 subjects. The repertoire was sequenced with immunoSEQ multiplex PCR; TCRdb's copy has only in-frame clones and lacks some. The sample includes around 120,000 clones, 86% of them seen just once. Sequencing was done on a sample of PBMCs. This sequence originates from a man between 18 and 35 years old in good health and CMV-seronegative.

In DNA, the CDR3 is TGTGCCAGCAGTTACTCGACCAGGGGCACCGGGGAGCTGTTTTTT. Its translation is CASSYSTRGTGELFF. J is TRBJ2-2 and V is TRBV6-5; perhaps TRBD1 as D (6 bases). Germline lookup yields CDR1 MNHEY and CDR2 SVGAGI. Trimming removed 0 bases from V and 4 bases from J, with 9 bases in between. The CDR3 loop spans 15 amino acids.